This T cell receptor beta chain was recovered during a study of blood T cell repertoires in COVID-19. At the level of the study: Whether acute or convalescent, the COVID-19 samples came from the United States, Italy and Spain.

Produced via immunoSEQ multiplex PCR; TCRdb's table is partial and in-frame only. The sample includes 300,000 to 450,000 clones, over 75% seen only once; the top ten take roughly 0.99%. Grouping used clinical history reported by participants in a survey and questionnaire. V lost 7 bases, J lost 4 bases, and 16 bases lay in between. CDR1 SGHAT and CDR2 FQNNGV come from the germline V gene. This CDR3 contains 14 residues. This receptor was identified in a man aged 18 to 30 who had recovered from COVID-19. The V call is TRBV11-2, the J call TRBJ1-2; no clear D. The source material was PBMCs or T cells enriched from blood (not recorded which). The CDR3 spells CASTYLTGSYGYTF. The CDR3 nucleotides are TGTGCCAGCACCTACTTAACGGGGTCCTATGGCTACACCTTC.